Listed below are T cell receptor beta chains from one sample, sequenced in a study of blood T cell repertoires in COVID-19. Clones were read by immunoSEQ multiplex PCR, and TCRdb kept only the in-frame ones, dropping some. In the table there are 85,000 to 95,000 clones, over 75% of which are singletons. Sequenced sample: peripheral blood. The receptors were sampled from a woman aged 80 or older with acute or convalescent COVID-19. Each CDR3 is given with its conserved first and last residue. The D gene is left open where the match is weak. Clone size appears in some rows only: once, few, many, or a class for an expanded clone.

j_call: TRBJ2-7
v_call: TRBV7-8
clone_size: .
d_call: TRBD2
cdr3_nt: TGTGCCAGCAGCCTAGCGGCACGCGGGGAGCAGTACTTC
cdr3_aa: CASSLAARGEQYF

j_call: TRBJ2-3
v_call: TRBV20-1
clone_size: .
d_call: TRBD2
cdr3_nt: TGCAGTGCTAGTGGCCTAGCGGGGGATAGCACAGATACGCAGTATTTT
cdr3_aa: CSASGLAGDSTDTQYF

j_call: TRBJ2-7
v_call: TRBV5-6
clone_size: .
d_call: TRBD1
cdr3_nt: TGTGCCAGCAGCTTGGCGTCCGGGACAGTTTCCTACGAGCAGTACTTC
cdr3_aa: CASSLASGTVSYEQYF

j_call: TRBJ2-7
v_call: TRBV29-1
clone_size: .
d_call: .
cdr3_nt: TGCAGCGTTGAATTGGACAAATCTAACGAGCAGTACTTC
cdr3_aa: CSVELDKSNEQYF

j_call: TRBJ2-7
v_call: TRBV4-3
clone_size: .
d_call: TRBD1
cdr3_nt: TGCGCCAGCAGCCAAGAGGCCAGGGGGAACGAGCAGTACTTC
cdr3_aa: CASSQEARGNEQYF

j_call: TRBJ1-2
v_call: TRBV30
clone_size: .
d_call: .
cdr3_nt: TGTGCCTGGAGACAGGGAGGGGGAGGCTACACCTTC
cdr3_aa: CAWRQGGGGYTF

j_call: TRBJ1-1
v_call: TRBV5-1
clone_size: .
d_call: .
cdr3_nt: TGCGCCAGCAGCTCTCACAGGGAACGAAGCACTGAAGCTTTCTTT
cdr3_aa: CASSSHRERSTEAFF

j_call: TRBJ2-2
v_call: TRBV7-3
clone_size: .
d_call: .
cdr3_nt: TGTGCCAGCAGAGCCGGGAGCACCGACGGGGAGCTGTTTTTT
cdr3_aa: CASRAGSTDGELFF

j_call: TRBJ2-7
v_call: TRBV5-1
clone_size: .
d_call: .
cdr3_nt: TGCGCCAGCAGCGAGGAGGGGGGGAGAGTCTACGAGCAGTACTTC
cdr3_aa: CASSEEGGRVYEQYF

j_call: TRBJ1-6
v_call: TRBV5-1
clone_size: .
d_call: TRBD1
cdr3_nt: TGCGCCAGCAGCTTGGTACCGGGACAGACGAATTCACCCCTCCACTTT
cdr3_aa: CASSLVPGQTNSPLHF

j_call: TRBJ1-1
v_call: TRBV15
clone_size: .
d_call: .
cdr3_nt: TGTGCCACCAGCAGAGATTTCCGGAACACTGAAGCTTTCTTT
cdr3_aa: CATSRDFRNTEAFF

j_call: TRBJ2-6
v_call: TRBV6-4
clone_size: .
d_call: .
cdr3_nt: TGTGCCAGCAGTGCTAACGCTGGGGCCAACGTCCTGACTTTC
cdr3_aa: CASSANAGANVLTF

j_call: TRBJ1-2
v_call: TRBV11-2
clone_size: .
d_call: TRBD1
cdr3_nt: TGTGCCAGCAGCCCTCGGACAGGGGCCTATGGCTACACCTTC
cdr3_aa: CASSPRTGAYGYTF

j_call: TRBJ2-5
v_call: TRBV5-6
clone_size: .
d_call: TRBD2
cdr3_nt: TGTGCCAGCAGCTCCCTAGCGGGGGGTGCGGGGACCCAGTACTTC
cdr3_aa: CASSSLAGGAGTQYF

j_call: TRBJ1-5
v_call: TRBV6-6
clone_size: .
d_call: .
cdr3_nt: TGTGCCAGCAGTTACTCGGAGGGCCAGCCCCAGCATTTT
cdr3_aa: CASSYSEGQPQHF

j_call: TRBJ1-1
v_call: TRBV18
clone_size: few
d_call: .
cdr3_nt: TGTGCCAGCTCACCACAAGCGATGAACACTGAAGCTTTCTTT
cdr3_aa: CASSPQAMNTEAFF

j_call: TRBJ1-1
v_call: TRBV5-6
clone_size: .
d_call: .
cdr3_nt: TGTGCCAGCAGCTTGGTCCCCGACACTGAAGCTTTCTTT
cdr3_aa: CASSLVPDTEAFF

j_call: TRBJ2-5
v_call: TRBV19
clone_size: .
d_call: TRBD1
cdr3_nt: TGTGCCAGTAGAGGACAGGGGGCTACAACAGAGACCCAGTACTTC
cdr3_aa: CASRGQGATTETQYF

j_call: TRBJ2-5
v_call: TRBV7-2
clone_size: .
d_call: .
cdr3_nt: TGTGCCAGCAGCCCAAAAGAGACCCAGTACTTC
cdr3_aa: CASSPKETQYF

j_call: TRBJ1-5
v_call: TRBV14
clone_size: .
d_call: TRBD1
cdr3_nt: TGTGCCAGCAGCCAGACACCGGGACAGACCCAGCATTTT
cdr3_aa: CASSQTPGQTQHF

j_call: TRBJ2-1
v_call: TRBV19
clone_size: .
d_call: TRBD2
cdr3_nt: TGTGCCAGTAGTGTGATAGCGGGGGGCCTCAATGAGCAGTTCTTC
cdr3_aa: CASSVIAGGLNEQFF

j_call: TRBJ1-2
v_call: TRBV25-1
clone_size: .
d_call: .
cdr3_nt: TGTGCCAGCAGTCCCACTGGTGGTCAGGGAGGAAGCTATGGCTACACCTTC
cdr3_aa: CASSPTGGQGGSYGYTF

j_call: TRBJ2-3
v_call: TRBV3-1/TRBV3-2
clone_size: .
d_call: TRBD2
cdr3_nt: TGTGCCAGCAGCCCTTTGACTAGCGGGGATATTCGAGATACGCAGTATTTT
cdr3_aa: CASSPLTSGDIRDTQYF

j_call: TRBJ2-3
v_call: TRBV6-2/TRBV6-3
clone_size: .
d_call: TRBD2
cdr3_nt: TGTGCCAGCAGCCACCTAGCGGACCACACAGATACGCAGTATTTT
cdr3_aa: CASSHLADHTDTQYF

j_call: TRBJ2-7
v_call: TRBV11-3
clone_size: .
d_call: TRBD1
cdr3_nt: TGTGCCAGCAGCCTGGGGACAGTCATCTACGAGCAGTACTTC
cdr3_aa: CASSLGTVIYEQYF

j_call: TRBJ1-6
v_call: TRBV3-1/TRBV3-2
clone_size: .
d_call: TRBD1
cdr3_nt: TGTGCCAGCAGCCCATTCTCCGGGACAGTCCCTTCACCCCTCCACTTT
cdr3_aa: CASSPFSGTVPSPLHF

j_call: TRBJ2-6
v_call: TRBV19
clone_size: .
d_call: TRBD2
cdr3_nt: TGTGCCAGTAGTGTCCGGACTAGCGGGGCGACCTTTTACCCTGGGGCCAACGTCCTGACTTTC
cdr3_aa: CASSVRTSGATFYPGANVLTF

j_call: TRBJ2-7
v_call: TRBV5-4
clone_size: .
d_call: .
cdr3_nt: TGTGCCAGCAGCGTACTAAGACAGACCTCCTGGGAGCAGTACTTC
cdr3_aa: CASSVLRQTSWEQYF

j_call: TRBJ2-7
v_call: TRBV9
clone_size: .
d_call: .
cdr3_nt: TGTGCCAGCAGCGTAGGGGGTGGGGGGGAGCAGTACTTC
cdr3_aa: CASSVGGGGEQYF

j_call: TRBJ1-5
v_call: TRBV6-5
clone_size: once
d_call: .
cdr3_nt: TGTGCCAGCAGTACAGGGAGCAATCAGCCCCAGCATTTT
cdr3_aa: CASSTGSNQPQHF

j_call: TRBJ1-1
v_call: TRBV7-8
clone_size: .
d_call: TRBD1
cdr3_nt: TGTGCCAGTCTTCCGGACAGGATGAACACTGAAGCTTTCTTT
cdr3_aa: CASLPDRMNTEAFF

j_call: TRBJ1-4
v_call: TRBV28
clone_size: .
d_call: TRBD1
cdr3_nt: TGTGCCAGCAGTTTAGTTTCAGGGGGTGAAAAACTGTTTTTT
cdr3_aa: CASSLVSGGEKLFF

j_call: TRBJ2-7
v_call: TRBV6-1
clone_size: .
d_call: TRBD2
cdr3_nt: TGTGCCAGCAGTGAAGCTAGAACTAGCGGGAGGGGAGGCTCCTACGAGCAGTACTTC
cdr3_aa: CASSEARTSGRGGSYEQYF